This is a list of T cell receptor beta chains from one sample in a study of blood T cell repertoires in COVID-19. Measured with immunoSEQ multiplex PCR; TCRdb has only the in-frame clones, and not every one. The sample contains some 70,000 clones, 80% to 90% of which appear only once. Material: peripheral blood. Receptors were obtained from a man aged 50 to 60 with acute or convalescent COVID-19. Each CDR3 is given with its conserved first and last residue. A D gene is named only where the DNA matches it firmly. Clone size is shown for a subset of rows, as once, few, many or a class of expanded clone.

NA	TRBV9	TRBJ2-1	NA	15	CASSVVAGAYNEQFF	TGTGCCAGCAGCGTAGTGGCAGGGGCCTACAATGAGCAGTTCTTC
NA	TRBV28	TRBJ2-1	once	14	CASSLLGAYNEQFF	TGTGCCAGCAGTTTACTGGGGGCGTACAATGAGCAGTTCTTC
NA	TRBV18	TRBJ2-2	few	16	CASSPRDGSTTGELFF	TGTGCCAGCTCGCCCAGGGATGGTAGTACCACCGGGGAGCTGTTTTTT
TRBD1	TRBV29-1	TRBJ1-1	NA	16	CSVGGTGVATNTEAFF	TGCAGCGTTGGTGGGACAGGGGTAGCTACGAACACTGAAGCTTTCTTT
TRBD1	TRBV9	TRBJ1-2	NA	16	CASSPRDSFINYGYTF	TGTGCCAGCAGCCCCCGGGACAGCTTCATAAACTATGGCTACACCTTC
TRBD2	TRBV4-3	TRBJ2-7	NA	17	CASSQGTAGGALYEQYF	TGCGCCAGCAGCCAAGGGACAGCGGGAGGGGCTCTCTACGAGCAGTACTTC
NA	TRBV7-2	TRBJ2-3	NA	16	CASSLVSTRGTDTQYF	TGTGCCAGCAGCTTAGTCAGCACGAGGGGCACAGATACGCAGTATTTT
NA	TRBV4-3	TRBJ1-5	NA	16	CASSPFVSQGNQPQHF	TGCGCCAGCAGCCCTTTCGTGTCCCAGGGCAATCAGCCCCAGCATTTT
NA	TRBV2	TRBJ1-5	NA	14	CASTVQYSNQPQHF	TGTGCCAGCACGGTGCAATATAGCAATCAGCCCCAGCATTTT
NA	TRBV21-1	TRBJ2-2	once	14	CAGCRGTNTGELFF	TGTGCCGGTTGCAGGGGCACGAACACCGGGGAGCTGTTTTTT
TRBD2	TRBV7-2	TRBJ2-1	few	15	CASSPSGGSYNEQFF	TGTGCCAGCAGCCCTAGCGGGGGCTCCTACAATGAGCAGTTCTTC
NA	TRBV28	TRBJ1-2	NA	12	CASSSSEGGYTF	TGTGCCAGCAGTTCGTCGGAGGGGGGCTACACCTTC
NA	TRBV10-1	TRBJ1-6	NA	14	CASSEYYGNSPLHF	TGCGCCAGCAGTGAATATTACGGGAATTCACCCCTCCACTTT
TRBD1	TRBV4-1	TRBJ1-3	NA	17	CASSQGIQGAPGNTIYF	TGCGCCAGCAGCCAAGGAATACAGGGGGCGCCTGGAAACACCATATATTTT
NA	TRBV29-1	TRBJ2-5	NA	10	CSASQETQYF	TGCAGCGCGTCTCAGGAGACCCAGTACTTC
NA	TRBV7-9	TRBJ2-3	NA	17	CASSTLAGATSTDTQYF	TGTGCCAGCAGCACACTCGCAGGGGCGACTAGCACAGATACGCAGTATTTT
NA	TRBV24-1	TRBJ2-6	once	18	CATSPSAGVSSGANVLTF	TGTGCCACCAGTCCCTCGGCAGGGGTGAGTTCTGGGGCCAACGTCCTGACTTTC
TRBD2	TRBV6-5	TRBJ2-7	NA	15	CASSKTSGGAVEQYF	TGTGCCAGCAGTAAGACTAGCGGGGGGGCAGTGGAGCAGTACTTC
NA	TRBV11-3	TRBJ2-3	NA	15	CASSPGRVQGLAQYF	TGTGCCAGCAGCCCAGGACGAGTACAGGGTTTGGCGCAGTATTTT
NA	TRBV11-3	TRBJ2-6	NA	16	CASSLSGVTGANVLTF	TGTGCCAGCAGCCTATCAGGGGTTACTGGGGCCAACGTCCTGACTTTC
TRBD1	TRBV27	TRBJ1-1	once	21	CASLGPIGSTRGYGSNTEAFF	TGTGCCAGCCTGGGCCCTATTGGCTCCACCAGGGGGTATGGGTCGAACACTGAAGCTTTCTTT
NA	TRBV7-2	TRBJ2-1	few	17	CASSPWGSLGPDNEQFF	TGTGCCAGCAGCCCCTGGGGCAGCTTGGGCCCCGACAATGAGCAGTTCTTC
NA	TRBV7-9	TRBJ1-5	NA	15	CASSFGHGLNQPQHF	TGTGCCAGCAGCTTTGGGCACGGACTTAATCAGCCCCAGCATTTT
TRBD1	TRBV28	TRBJ1-2	NA	13	CASSEGARYGYTF	TGTGCCAGCAGTGAGGGGGCGCGTTATGGCTACACCTTC
NA	TRBV15	TRBJ1-4	NA	17	CATSRDRGRATNEKLFF	TGTGCCACCAGCAGAGATCGCGGGCGTGCAACTAATGAAAAACTGTTTTTT
NA	TRBV12-1	TRBJ1-1	NA	18	CASSFPRGMMDLGTEAFF	TGTGCCAGCAGCTTTCCCAGGGGAATGATGGACCTGGGGACTGAAGCTTTCTTT
NA	TRBV20-1	TRBJ2-5	once	11	CSASGGETQYF	TGCAGTGCTAGCGGGGGAGAGACCCAGTACTTC
NA	TRBV6-5	TRBJ2-1	NA	13	CASSSGSYNEQFF	TGTGCCAGCAGTAGCGGATCCTACAATGAGCAGTTCTTC
TRBD1	TRBV11-3	TRBJ1-1	NA	15	CASSLFGQGLSEAFF	TGTGCCAGCAGCCTATTCGGACAGGGATTATCTGAAGCTTTCTTT
NA	TRBV13	TRBJ2-2	NA	16	CASSLQGSANTGELFF	TGTGCCAGCAGCTTACAGGGATCGGCGAACACCGGGGAGCTGTTTTTT
NA	TRBV4-1	TRBJ1-5	NA	15	CASSQVLSANQPQHF	TGCGCCAGCAGCCAAGTTCTCAGTGCCAATCAGCCCCAGCATTTT
TRBD2	TRBV6-2/TRBV6-3	TRBJ2-7	NA	15	CASSDELAEFYEQYF	TGTGCCAGCAGCGACGAACTAGCGGAGTTCTACGAGCAGTACTTC